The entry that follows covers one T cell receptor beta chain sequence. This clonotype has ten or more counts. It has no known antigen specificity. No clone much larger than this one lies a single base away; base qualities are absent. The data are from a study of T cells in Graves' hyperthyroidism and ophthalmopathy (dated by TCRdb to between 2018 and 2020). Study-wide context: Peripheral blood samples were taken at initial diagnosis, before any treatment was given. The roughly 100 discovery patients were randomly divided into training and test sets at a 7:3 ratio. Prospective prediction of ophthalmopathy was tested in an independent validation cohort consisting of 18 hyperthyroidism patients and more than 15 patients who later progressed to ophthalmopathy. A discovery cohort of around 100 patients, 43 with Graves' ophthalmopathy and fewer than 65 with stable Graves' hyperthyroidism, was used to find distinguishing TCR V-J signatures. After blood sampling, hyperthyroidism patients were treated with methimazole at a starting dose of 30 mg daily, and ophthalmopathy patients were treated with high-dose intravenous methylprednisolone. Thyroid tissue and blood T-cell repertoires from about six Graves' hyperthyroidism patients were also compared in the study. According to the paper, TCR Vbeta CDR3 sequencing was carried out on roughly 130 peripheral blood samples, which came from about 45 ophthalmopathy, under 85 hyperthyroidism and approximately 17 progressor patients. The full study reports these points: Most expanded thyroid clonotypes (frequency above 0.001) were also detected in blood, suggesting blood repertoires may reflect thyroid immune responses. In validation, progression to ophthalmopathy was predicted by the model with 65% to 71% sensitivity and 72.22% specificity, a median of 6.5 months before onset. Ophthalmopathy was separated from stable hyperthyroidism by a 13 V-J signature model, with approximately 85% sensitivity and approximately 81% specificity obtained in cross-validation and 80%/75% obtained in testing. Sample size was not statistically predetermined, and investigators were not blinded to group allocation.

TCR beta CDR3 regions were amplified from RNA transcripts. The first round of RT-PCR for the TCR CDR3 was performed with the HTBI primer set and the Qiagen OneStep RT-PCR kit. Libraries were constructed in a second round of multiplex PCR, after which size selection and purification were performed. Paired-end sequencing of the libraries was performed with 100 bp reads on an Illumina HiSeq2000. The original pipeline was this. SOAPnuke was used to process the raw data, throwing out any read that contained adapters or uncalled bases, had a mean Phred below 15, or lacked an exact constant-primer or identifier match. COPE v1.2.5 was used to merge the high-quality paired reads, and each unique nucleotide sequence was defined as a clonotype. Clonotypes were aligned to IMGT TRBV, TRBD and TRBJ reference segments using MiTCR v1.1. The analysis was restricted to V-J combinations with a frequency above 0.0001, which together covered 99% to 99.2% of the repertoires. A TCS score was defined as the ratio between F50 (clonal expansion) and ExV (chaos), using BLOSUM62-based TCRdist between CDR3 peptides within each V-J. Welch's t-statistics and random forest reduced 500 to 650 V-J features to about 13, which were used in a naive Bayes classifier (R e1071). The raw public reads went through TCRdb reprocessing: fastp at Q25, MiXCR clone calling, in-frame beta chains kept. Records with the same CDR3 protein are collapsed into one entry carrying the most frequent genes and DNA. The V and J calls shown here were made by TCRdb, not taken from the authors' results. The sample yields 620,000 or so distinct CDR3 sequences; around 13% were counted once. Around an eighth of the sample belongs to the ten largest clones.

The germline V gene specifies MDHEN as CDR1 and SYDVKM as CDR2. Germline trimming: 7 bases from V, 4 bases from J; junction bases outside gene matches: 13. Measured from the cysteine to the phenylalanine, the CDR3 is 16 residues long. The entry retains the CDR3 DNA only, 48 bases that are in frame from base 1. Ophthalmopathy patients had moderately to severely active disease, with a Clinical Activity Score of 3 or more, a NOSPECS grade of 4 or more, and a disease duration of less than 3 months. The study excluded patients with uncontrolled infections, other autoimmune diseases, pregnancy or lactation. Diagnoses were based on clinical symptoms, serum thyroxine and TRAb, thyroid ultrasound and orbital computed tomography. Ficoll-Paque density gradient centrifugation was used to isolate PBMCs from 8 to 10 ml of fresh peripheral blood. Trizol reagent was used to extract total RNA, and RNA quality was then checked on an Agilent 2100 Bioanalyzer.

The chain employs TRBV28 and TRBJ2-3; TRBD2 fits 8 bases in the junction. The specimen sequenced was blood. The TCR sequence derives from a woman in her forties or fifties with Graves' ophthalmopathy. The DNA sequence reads TGTGCCAGCACCCAGGGACTAGGAGATTATGCAGATACGCAGTATTTT. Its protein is CASTQGLGDYADTQYF.